One sample yielded the 4 T cell receptor beta chains listed below, sequenced in a study of shared clonotypes between healthy human individuals (TCRdb year 2020). Library creation used the immunoSEQ multiplex PCR assay. Imported from immuneACCESS, the table was reduced by TCRdb to in-frame sequences with V and J called. These copies leave out some clones; in studies compared against another copy, an unresolved V gene accounts for under half, and the cause of the remainder is not known. Recorded for this sample are 1,400,000 or so clones; about 98.5% of them occurred a single time. Of the sample, roughly 0.35% is held by the ten largest clones. Material: naive CD4+ T cells sorted from blood. Sample cell subset or site, as interpreted from the label and publication: CD45RA+ positively selected. The receptors here all came from a man between 25 and 39 years old in good health.

This clone was seen only once. This chain links TRBV9 with TRBJ2-1; TRBD2 matches 10 bases. Germline loops: CDR1 SGDLS, CDR2 YYNGEE. Trimming cost V 4 bases and J 8 bases; bases outside gene matches: 6. This CDR3 has 14 amino acids. CDR3 sequence: CASSNKREGDEQFF. Written as DNA, the CDR3 is TGTGCCAGCAGCAATAAGCGGGAGGGGGATGAGCAGTTCTTC.

The count of this clone is one. The chain uses TRBV2 and TRBJ2-7; D not resolved. CDR3 length: 13 amino acids. Germline lookup yields CDR1 SNHLY and CDR2 FYNNEI. V was pared by 4 bases and J by 2 bases, with 9 bases between. DNA of the CDR3: TGTGCCAGCAGTGTGGCAGATACCTACGAGCAGTACTTC. Protein product: CASSVADTYEQYF.

The chain uses TRBV2 and TRBJ2-3; the D is unclear. The CDR3 covers 13 residues. CDR1 SNHLY and CDR2 FYNNEI come from the germline V gene. Trimming cost V 7 bases and J 8 bases, with 16 bases left between them. The DNA of the CDR3 is TGTGCCAGCACCGCAGATGGATCAACTACGCAGTATTTT. Protein: CASTADGSTTQYF.

The chain joins TRBV5-1 to TRBJ2-3; 7 bases are a match to TRBD2. The germline CDR1 and CDR2 sequences are SGHRS and YFSETQ. V shed 2 bases and J 4 bases; nucleotides not matched to a gene: 7. This CDR3 has 15 amino acids. CDR3 sequence reads: CASSLLVGGPDTQYF. The DNA for the CDR3 is TGCGCCAGCAGCTTATTGGTGGGAGGGCCAGATACGCAGTATTTT.